These T cell receptor beta chains were read from a single sample in a study of T cells in Graves' hyperthyroidism and ophthalmopathy. Via MiXCR, TCRdb re-called the multiplex PCR reads, giving one row per CDR3 protein. The data show a few hundred thousand distinct CDR3 sequences, 40% to 55% seen once. The sample consisted of peripheral blood or thyroid tissue (not recorded which). These receptors were collected from a woman aged 18-35 years with Graves' hyperthyroidism. The CDR3 runs from the conserved cysteine through the conserved F or W. A D gene is named only where the DNA matches it firmly. Expanded clones get a size class; other rows say once, few or many, or leave the size out.

CDR3aa,CDR3nt,v_gene,j_gene,d_gene,abundance
CASSGRTSGYNEQFF,TGTGCCAGCAGTGGTAGAACTAGCGGATACAATGAGCAGTTCTTC,TRBV6-2/TRBV6-3,TRBJ2-1,TRBD2,NA
CSVRTGGPYEHF,TGCAGCGTGCGGACAGGGGGGCCCTACGAGCATTTT,TRBV29-1,TRBJ1-5,TRBD1,NA
CSVGPSNLGEQYF,TGCAGCGTTGGACCCTCCAATCTAGGCGAGCAGTACTTC,TRBV29-1,TRBJ2-7,NA,NA
CSVEGTGTGEAFF,TGCAGCGTTGAGGGTACGGGGACAGGTGAAGCTTTCTTT,TRBV29-1,TRBJ1-1,TRBD1,NA
CASTQSGGNYGYTF,TGTGCCAGCACCCAAAGTGGAGGAAACTATGGCTACACCTTC,TRBV2,TRBJ1-2,NA,NA
CASGLVLAGAAGELFF,TGTGCTAGTGGTTTGGTACTAGCGGGAGCGGCCGGGGAGCTGTTTTTT,TRBV12-5,TRBJ2-2,TRBD2,NA
CSARGDSLAYGYTF,TGCAGTGCTAGAGGGGACAGTCTTGCCTATGGCTACACCTTC,TRBV20-1,TRBJ1-2,TRBD1,NA
CASSETGQGGQPQHF,TGTGCCAGCAGTGAGACGGGACAGGGGGGGCAGCCCCAGCATTTT,TRBV25-1,TRBJ1-5,TRBD1,NA
CASSLVMDANTEAFF,TGTGCCAGCAGCTTAGTTATGGACGCCAACACTGAAGCTTTCTTT,TRBV7-6,TRBJ1-1,NA,many
CASSWMASYEQYF,TGTGCCAGCAGTTGGATGGCGTCTTACGAGCAGTACTTC,TRBV12-3/TRBV12-4,TRBJ2-7,NA,many
CATSDLTDYGYTF,TGTGCCACCAGTGATTTAACAGACTATGGCTACACCTTC,TRBV24-1,TRBJ1-2,NA,many
CASSWADFSGYTF,TGTGCCAGCAGCTGGGCGGATTTTTCTGGCTACACCTTC,TRBV11-2,TRBJ1-2,NA,many
CSASGRVETQYF,TGCAGTGCTAGCGGGAGGGTGGAGACCCAGTACTTC,TRBV20-1,TRBJ2-5,TRBD2,many
CASSHRDNNSPLHF,TGCGCCAGCAGCCACCGGGACAATAATTCACCCCTCCACTTT,TRBV5-1,TRBJ1-6,NA,NA
CASSRAVRKLFF,TGCGCCAGCAGCAGGGCCGTACGAAAACTGTTTTTT,TRBV10-1,TRBJ1-4,NA,NA
CASSPSGNRNQPQHF,TGTGCCAGCAGCCCTAGTGGCAACAGGAATCAGCCCCAGCATTTT,TRBV7-2,TRBJ1-5,NA,few
CASSPTSVVRTYEQYF,TGTGCCAGCAGCCCCACTAGCGTAGTGAGGACCTACGAGCAGTACTTC,TRBV5-5,TRBJ2-7,TRBD2,many
CASSFPPLSGRADTQYF,TGTGCCAGCAGCTTCCCCCCCCTTAGCGGGAGGGCCGATACGCAGTATTTT,TRBV7-9,TRBJ2-3,TRBD2,NA
CASSSLPGHSTQFYGYTF,TGTGCCAGCAGCTCACTACCGGGACACAGTACTCAGTTTTATGGCTACACCTTC,TRBV7-2,TRBJ1-2,NA,many
CASSNDRGLDGYTF,TGTGCCAGCAGCAACGACAGGGGGCTAGATGGCTACACCTTC,TRBV25-1,TRBJ1-2,TRBD1,NA
CASSPEGGYGTGELFF,TGTGCCAGCAGCCCCGAAGGCGGGTACGGCACCGGGGAGCTGTTTTTT,TRBV7-3,TRBJ2-2,NA,many
CASSLRELSYEQYF,TGTGCCAGCAGCTTACGGGAGCTCTCCTACGAGCAGTACTTC,TRBV5-4,TRBJ2-7,NA,many
CASSNPVLAGGETQYF,TGTGCCAGTAGTAATCCCGTACTAGCGGGAGGAGAGACCCAGTACTTC,TRBV19,TRBJ2-5,TRBD2,NA